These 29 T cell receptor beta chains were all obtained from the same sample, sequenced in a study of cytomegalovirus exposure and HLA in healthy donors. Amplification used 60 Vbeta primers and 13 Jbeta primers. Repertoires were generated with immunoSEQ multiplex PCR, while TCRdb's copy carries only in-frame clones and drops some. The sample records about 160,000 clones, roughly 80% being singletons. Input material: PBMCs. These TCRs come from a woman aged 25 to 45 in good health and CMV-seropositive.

The CDR3 DNA reads TGTGCCAGCAGTGAATATACCGCGGGGACCCAGTACTTC. It translates to CASSEYTAGTQYF. The chain employs TRBV6-1 and TRBJ2-5; D is possibly TRBD2 (5 bases). V was shortened by 2 bases and J by 7 bases, with 11 bases between the two germline ends. This CDR3 comprises 13 residues. CDR1 is MNHNS and CDR2 is SASEGT in the germline V gene.

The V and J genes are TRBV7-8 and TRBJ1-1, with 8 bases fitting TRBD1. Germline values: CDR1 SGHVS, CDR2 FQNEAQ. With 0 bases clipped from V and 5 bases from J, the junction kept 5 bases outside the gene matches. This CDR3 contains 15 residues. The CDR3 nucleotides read TGTGCCAGCAGCTTAGCACCAGGGGGCGCAACTGAAGCTTTCTTT. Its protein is CASSLAPGGATEAFF.

CDR3 nucleotides: TGTGCCAGCAGTTACATCAGGGCAATTGACCTCCACGAGCAGTACTTC. Translation: CASSYIRAIDLHEQYF. The V call is TRBV27, the J call TRBJ2-7; D perhaps matches TRBD1 (5 bases). This CDR3 has 16 residues. CDR1 is MNHEY and CDR2 is SMNVEV in the germline V gene (reference sequence). V lost 4 bases, J lost 5 bases, and 21 bases lay in between.

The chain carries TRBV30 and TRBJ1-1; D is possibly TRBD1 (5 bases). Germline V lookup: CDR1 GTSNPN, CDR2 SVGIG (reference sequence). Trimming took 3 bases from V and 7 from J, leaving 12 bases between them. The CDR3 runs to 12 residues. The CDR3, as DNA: TGTGCCTGGAGAGGGGCCCCTGTTGAAGCTTTCTTT. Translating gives CAWRGAPVEAFF.

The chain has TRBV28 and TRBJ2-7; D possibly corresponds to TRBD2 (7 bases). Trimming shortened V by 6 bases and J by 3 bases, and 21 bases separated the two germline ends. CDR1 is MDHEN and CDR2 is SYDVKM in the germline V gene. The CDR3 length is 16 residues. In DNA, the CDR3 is TGTGCCAGCAGAAAGGACCTTGGGGGGGGCGTCTACGAGCAGTACTTC. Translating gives CASRKDLGGGVYEQYF.

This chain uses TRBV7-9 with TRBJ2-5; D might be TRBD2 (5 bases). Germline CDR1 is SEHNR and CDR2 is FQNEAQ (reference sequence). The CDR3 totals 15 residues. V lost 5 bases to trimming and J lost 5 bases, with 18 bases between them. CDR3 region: CASSQGLAETETQYF. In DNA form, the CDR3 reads TGTGCCAGCAGCCAAGGACTCGCCGAGACGGAGACCCAGTACTTC.

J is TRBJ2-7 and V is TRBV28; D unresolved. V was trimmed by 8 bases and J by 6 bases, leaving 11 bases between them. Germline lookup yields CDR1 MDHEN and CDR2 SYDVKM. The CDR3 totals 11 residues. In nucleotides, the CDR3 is TGTGCCAGCTCCCCCCCCTCCGAGCAGTACTTC. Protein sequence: CASSPPSEQYF.

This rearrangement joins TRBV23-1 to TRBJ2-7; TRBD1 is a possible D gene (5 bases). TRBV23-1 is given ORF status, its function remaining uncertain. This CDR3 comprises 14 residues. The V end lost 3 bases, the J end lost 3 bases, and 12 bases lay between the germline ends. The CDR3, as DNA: TGCGCCAGCAGTCACGAGACAGACAACTACGAGCAGTACTTC. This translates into CASSHETDNYEQYF.

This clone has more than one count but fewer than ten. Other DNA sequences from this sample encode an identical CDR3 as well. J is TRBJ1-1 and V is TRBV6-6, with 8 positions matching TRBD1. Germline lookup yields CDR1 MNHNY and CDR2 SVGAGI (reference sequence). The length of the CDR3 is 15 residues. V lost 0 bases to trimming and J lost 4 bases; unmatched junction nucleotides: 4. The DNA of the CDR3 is TGTGCCAGCAGTTACTCCGGACAGGGCGGCACTGAAGCTTTCTTT. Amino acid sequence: CASSYSGQGGTEAFF.

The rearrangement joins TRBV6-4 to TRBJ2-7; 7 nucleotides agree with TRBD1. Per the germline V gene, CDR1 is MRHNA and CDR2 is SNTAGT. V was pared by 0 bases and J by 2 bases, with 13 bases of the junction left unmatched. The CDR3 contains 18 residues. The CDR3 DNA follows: TGTGCCAGCAGTGACTCGTTACCGAAGACAGGGCTAACCTACGAGCAGTACTTC. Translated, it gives CASSDSLPKTGLTYEQYF.

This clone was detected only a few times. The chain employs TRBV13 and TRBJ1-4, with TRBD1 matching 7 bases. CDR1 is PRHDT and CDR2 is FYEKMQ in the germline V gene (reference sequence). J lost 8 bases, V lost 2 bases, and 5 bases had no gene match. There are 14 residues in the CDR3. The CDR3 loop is CASSLTGENEKLFF. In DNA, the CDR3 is TGTGCCAGCAGCTTAACAGGGGAGAACGAAAAACTGTTTTTT.

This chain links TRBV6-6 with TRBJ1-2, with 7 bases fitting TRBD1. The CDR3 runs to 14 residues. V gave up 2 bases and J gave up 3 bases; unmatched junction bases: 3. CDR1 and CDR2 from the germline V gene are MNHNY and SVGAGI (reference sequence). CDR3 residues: CASSYTGEDYGYTF. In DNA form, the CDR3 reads TGTGCCAGCAGTTACACAGGGGAGGACTATGGCTACACCTTC.

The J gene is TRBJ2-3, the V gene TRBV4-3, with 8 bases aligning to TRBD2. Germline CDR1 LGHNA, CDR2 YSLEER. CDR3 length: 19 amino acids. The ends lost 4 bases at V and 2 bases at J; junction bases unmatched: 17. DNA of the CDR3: TGCGCCAGCAGCCCCGGGGGACGGGGGGGCCGATTGGCCACAGATACGCAGTATTTT. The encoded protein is CASSPGGRGGRLATDTQYF.

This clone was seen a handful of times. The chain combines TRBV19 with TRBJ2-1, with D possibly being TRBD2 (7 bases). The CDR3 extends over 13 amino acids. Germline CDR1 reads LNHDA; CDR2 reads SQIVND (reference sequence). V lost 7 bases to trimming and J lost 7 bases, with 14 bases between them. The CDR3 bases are TGTGCCAGTAAAGGGGGGGCGAGTAATGAGCAGTTCTTC. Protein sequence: CASKGGASNEQFF.

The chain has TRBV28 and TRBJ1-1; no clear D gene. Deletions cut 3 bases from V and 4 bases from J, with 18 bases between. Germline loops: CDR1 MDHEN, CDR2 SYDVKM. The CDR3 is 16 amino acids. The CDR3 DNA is TGTGCCAGCAGTTTTCAGTGGTGGAGGGAGGGCACTGAAGCTTTCTTT. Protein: CASSFQWWREGTEAFF.

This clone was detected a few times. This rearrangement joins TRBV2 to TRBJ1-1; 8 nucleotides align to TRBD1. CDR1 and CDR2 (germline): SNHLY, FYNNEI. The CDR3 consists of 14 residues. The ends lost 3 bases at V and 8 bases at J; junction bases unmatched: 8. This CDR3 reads CASSERTGRWEAFF. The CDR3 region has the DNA TGTGCCAGCAGTGAGCGGACAGGGAGATGGGAAGCTTTCTTT.

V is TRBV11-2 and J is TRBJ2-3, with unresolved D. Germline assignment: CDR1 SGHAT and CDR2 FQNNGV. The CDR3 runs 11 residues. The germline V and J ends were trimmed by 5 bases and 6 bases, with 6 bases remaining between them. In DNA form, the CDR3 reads TGTGCCAGCAGCCCAGCGGATACGCAGTATTTT. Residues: CASSPADTQYF.

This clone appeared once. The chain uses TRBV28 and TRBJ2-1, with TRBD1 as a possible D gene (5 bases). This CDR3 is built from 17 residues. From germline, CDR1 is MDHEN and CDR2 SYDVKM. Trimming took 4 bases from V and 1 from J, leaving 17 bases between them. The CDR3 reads CASSSEQRQSSYNEQFF. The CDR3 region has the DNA TGTGCCAGCAGTTCCGAACAAAGACAGTCATCCTACAATGAGCAGTTCTTC.

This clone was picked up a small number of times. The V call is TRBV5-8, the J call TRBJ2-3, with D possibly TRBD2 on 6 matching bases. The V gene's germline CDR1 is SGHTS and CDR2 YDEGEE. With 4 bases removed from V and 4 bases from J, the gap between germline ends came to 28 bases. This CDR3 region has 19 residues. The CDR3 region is CASSPGVLAGIIVPDTQYF. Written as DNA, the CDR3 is TGTGCCAGCAGCCCGGGGGTCCTGGCGGGGATAATTGTGCCAGATACGCAGTATTTT.

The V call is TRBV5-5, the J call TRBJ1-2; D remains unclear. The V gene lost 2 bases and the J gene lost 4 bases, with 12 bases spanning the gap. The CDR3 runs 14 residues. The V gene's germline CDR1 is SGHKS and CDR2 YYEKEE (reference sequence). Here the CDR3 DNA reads TGTGCCAGCAGCTTCCGAGACGGAGTCTATGGCTACACCTTC. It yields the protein CASSFRDGVYGYTF. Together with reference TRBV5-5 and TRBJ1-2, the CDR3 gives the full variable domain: DAGVTQSPTHLIKTRGQQVTLRCSPISGHKSVSWYQQVLGQGPQFIFQYYEKEERGRGNFPDRFSARQFPNYSSELNVNALLLGDSALYLCASSFRDGVYGYTFGSGTRLTVV.

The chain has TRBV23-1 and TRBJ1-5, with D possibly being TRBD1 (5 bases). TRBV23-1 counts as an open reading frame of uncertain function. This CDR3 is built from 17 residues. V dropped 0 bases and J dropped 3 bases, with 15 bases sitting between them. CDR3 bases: TGCGCCAGCAGTCAATCTCAAGGGGTAAAATTCAATCAGCCCCAGCATTTT. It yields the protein CASSQSQGVKFNQPQHF.

CDR3 protein: CASSLQRGLRITDTQYF. DNA of the CDR3: TGTGCCAGCAGCCTCCAACGGGGACTACGGATTACAGATACGCAGTATTTT. This chain connects TRBV5-6 to TRBJ2-3, with 7 positions matching TRBD2. V lost 4 bases, J lost 3 bases, and 14 bases stayed unmatched. Germline lookup yields CDR1 SGHDT and CDR2 YYEEEE. This CDR3 contains 17 residues.

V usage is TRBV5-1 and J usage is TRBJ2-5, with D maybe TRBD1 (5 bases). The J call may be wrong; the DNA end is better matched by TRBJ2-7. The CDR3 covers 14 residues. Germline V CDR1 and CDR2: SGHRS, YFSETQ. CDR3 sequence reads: CASSLLGDSYEQYF. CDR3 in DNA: TGCGCCAGCAGCTTGTTAGGGGACTCCTACGAGCAGTACTTC.

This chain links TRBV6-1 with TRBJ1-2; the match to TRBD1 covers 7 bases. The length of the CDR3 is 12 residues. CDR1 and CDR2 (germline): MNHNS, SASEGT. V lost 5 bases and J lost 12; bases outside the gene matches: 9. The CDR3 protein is CASSLTGVGNTF. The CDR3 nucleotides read TGTGCCAGCAGTTTAACAGGGGTCGGTAACACCTTC.

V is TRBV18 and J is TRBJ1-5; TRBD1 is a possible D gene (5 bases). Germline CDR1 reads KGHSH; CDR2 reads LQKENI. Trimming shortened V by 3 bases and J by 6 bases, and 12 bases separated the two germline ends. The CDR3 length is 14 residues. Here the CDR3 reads CASSPLGGSQPQHF. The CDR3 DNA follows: TGTGCCAGCTCACCTCTGGGGGGGAGTCAGCCCCAGCATTTT.

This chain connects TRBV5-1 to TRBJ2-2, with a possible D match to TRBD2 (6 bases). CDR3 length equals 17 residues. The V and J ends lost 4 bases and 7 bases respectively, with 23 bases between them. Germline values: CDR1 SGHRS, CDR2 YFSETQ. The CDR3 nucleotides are TGCGCCAGCAGCCCACCCCTCCGTAGCGGAACCTTCGGGGAGCTGTTTTTT. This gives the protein CASSPPLRSGTFGELFF.

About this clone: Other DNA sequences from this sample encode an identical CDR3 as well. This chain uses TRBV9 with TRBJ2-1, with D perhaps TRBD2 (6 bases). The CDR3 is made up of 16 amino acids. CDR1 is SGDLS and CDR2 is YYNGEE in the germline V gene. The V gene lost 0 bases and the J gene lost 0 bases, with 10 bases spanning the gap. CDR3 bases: TGTGCCAGCAGCGTAGGTGGGGGGAGCTCCTACAATGAGCAGTTCTTC. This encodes CASSVGGGSSYNEQFF.

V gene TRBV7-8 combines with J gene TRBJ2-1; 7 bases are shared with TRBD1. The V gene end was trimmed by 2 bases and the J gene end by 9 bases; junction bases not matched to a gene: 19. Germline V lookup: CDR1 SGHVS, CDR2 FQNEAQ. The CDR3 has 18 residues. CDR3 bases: TGTGCCAGCAGCTTATCCGTCGTCGGGACAGACGCTTTGGGTGAGCAGTTCTTC. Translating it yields CASSLSVVGTDALGEQFF.

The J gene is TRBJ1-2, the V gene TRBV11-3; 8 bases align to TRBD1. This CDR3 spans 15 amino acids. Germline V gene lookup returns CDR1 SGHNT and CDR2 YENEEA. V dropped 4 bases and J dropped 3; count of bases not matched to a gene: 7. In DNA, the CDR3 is TGTGCCAGCAGCTCGAGGACAGGGTGGGACTATGGCTACACCTTC. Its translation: CASSSRTGWDYGYTF. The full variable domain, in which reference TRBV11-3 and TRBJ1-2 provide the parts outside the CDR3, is EAGVVQSPRYKIIEKKQPVAFWCNPISGHNTLYWYLQNLGQGPELLIRYENEEAVDDSQLPKDRFSAERLKGVDSTLKIQPAELGDSAVYLCASSSRTGWDYGYTFGSGTRLTVV.